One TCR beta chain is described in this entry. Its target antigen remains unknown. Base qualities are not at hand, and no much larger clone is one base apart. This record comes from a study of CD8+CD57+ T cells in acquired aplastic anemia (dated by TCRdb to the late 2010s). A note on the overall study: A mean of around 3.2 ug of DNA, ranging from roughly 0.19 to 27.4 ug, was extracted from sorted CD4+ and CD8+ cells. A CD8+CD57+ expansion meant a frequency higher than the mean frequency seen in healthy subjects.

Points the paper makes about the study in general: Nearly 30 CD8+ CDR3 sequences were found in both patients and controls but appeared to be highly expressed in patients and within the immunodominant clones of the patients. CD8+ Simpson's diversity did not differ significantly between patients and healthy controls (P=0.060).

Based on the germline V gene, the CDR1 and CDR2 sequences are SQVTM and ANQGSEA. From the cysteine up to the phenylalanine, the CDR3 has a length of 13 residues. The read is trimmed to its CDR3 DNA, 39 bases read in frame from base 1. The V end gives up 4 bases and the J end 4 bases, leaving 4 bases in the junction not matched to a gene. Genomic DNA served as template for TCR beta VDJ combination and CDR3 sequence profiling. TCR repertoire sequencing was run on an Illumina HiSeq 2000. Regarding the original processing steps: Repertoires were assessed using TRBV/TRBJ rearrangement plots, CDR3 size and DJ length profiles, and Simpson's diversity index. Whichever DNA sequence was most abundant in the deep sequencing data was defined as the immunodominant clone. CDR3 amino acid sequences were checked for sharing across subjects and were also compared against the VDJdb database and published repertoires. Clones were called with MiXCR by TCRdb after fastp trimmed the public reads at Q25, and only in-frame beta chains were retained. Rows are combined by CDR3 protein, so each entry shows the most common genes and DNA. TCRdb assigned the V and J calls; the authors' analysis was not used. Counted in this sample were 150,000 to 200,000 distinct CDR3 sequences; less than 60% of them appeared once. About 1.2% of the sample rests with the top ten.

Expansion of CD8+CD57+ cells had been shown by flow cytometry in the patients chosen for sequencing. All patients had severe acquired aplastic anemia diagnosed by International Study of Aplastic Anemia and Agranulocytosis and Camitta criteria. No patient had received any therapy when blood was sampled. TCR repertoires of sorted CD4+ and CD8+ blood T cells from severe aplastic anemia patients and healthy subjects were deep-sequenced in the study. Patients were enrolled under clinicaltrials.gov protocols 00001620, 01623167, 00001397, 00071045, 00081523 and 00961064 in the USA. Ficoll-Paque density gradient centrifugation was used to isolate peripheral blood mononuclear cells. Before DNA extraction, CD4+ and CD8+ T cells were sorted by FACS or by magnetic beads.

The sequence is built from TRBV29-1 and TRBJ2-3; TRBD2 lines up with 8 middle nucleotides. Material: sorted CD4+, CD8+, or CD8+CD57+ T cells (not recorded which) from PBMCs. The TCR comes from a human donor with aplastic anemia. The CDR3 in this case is CSVGTSSADTQYF. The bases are TGCAGCGTTGGGACTAGCTCGGCAGATACGCAGTATTTT.